The source of this T cell receptor (beta chain) is a study of cytomegalovirus exposure and HLA in healthy donors. Findings and caveats of the study: In a later analysis, several top co-occurrence clusters appeared linked to parvovirus B19, influenza, CMV and Epstein-Barr virus. Among CMV-associated TCR beta chains, most appeared HLA-restricted in a later analysis. It was reportedly the case that the classifier diagnosed cytomegalovirus status with high specificity and sensitivity. A link between a missense DCLRE1C variant and TCR beta V- and J-gene trimming emerged from a later analysis.

The sample holds a few counts of this clone. Its specificity is not known. The PCR made use of 60 Vbeta and 13 Jbeta primers. Only in-frame clones appear in the TCRdb table, and some are missing; sequencing was by immunoSEQ multiplex PCR. The repertoire holds approximately 190,000 clones, with 75% to 90% as singletons. This CDR3 comprises 14 residues. Per the germline V gene, CDR1 is SGHTA and CDR2 is FQGTGA. Trimming cost V 2 bases and J 4 bases, with 11 bases left between them. The chain combines TRBV7-3 with TRBJ1-1, with D unresolved. Input material: PBMCs. This TCR was recovered from a woman under 30 in good health and CMV-seronegative. The CDR3 sequence is CASSLGSTGTEAFF. The CDR3 region has the DNA TGTGCCAGCAGCTTAGGGTCGACGGGCACTGAAGCTTTCTTT.